In its sample, the clone carrying this T cell receptor (beta chain) was seen once. As originally analysed: Reference gene primer amplification in the assay estimated nucleated cell counts. This table comes from immunoSEQ multiplex PCR, and its TCRdb copy is limited to in-frame clones, with some not included. V and J calls and clone size come straight from that table; D and trimming were deduced from the DNA. The table shows some 170,000 clones, with around 80% occurring only once. The source of the sample is a study of blood T cell repertoires in COVID-19. Study-wide background: COVID-19 samples collected from the United States, Italy and Spain covered acute and convalescent phases. The analysed material was cDNA or gDNA that came from T cells, B-cell-depleted T cells, or PBMCs.

J was trimmed by 1 base and V by 1 base; bases with no gene match: 0. CDR3 size: 14 residues. Germline CDR1 reads MNHEY; CDR2 reads SVGAGI. Sequencing used peripheral blood. This clonotype was sampled from a woman aged 70-85 years with acute or convalescent COVID-19. J is TRBJ2-7 and V is TRBV6-5, with 8 bases fitting TRBD1. This CDR3 is CASSYWTGSYEQYF. As DNA, the CDR3 is TGTGCCAGCAGTTACTGGACAGGGTCCTACGAGCAGTACTTC.